The 22 T cell receptor beta chains reported below all come from one sample, sequenced in a study of response to subunit inactivated influenza vaccine. Via MiXCR, TCRdb re-called the RT-PCR reads, giving one row per CDR3 protein. The sample holds about 500,000 distinct CDR3 sequences; about 15% are singletons and the top ten take less than 4%. The starting material was CD4+ T cells sorted from PBMCs, obtained approximately 25 months after vaccination. The receptors here all came from a man between 50 and 75 years old who received an inactivated influenza vaccine.

The J gene is TRBJ1-3, the V gene TRBV7-2, with a weak D call TRBD1 (5 bases). This CDR3 is 15 amino acids long. Looked up from germline, CDR1 is SGHTA and CDR2 is FQGNSA. V was shortened by 1 base and J by 6 bases, with 13 bases between the two germline ends. CDR3 residues: CASSLVSQGINTIYF. Written as DNA, the CDR3 is TGTGCCAGCAGCTTAGTGTCTCAGGGCATAAACACCATATATTTT.

This clonotype is a singleton in its sample. A much larger clone lies one base from this, so it may be a read error. V gene TRBV11-2 combines with J gene TRBJ1-2, with D tentatively TRBD1 (6 bases). V was shortened by 3 bases and J by 2 bases, with 22 bases between the two germline ends. This CDR3 has 18 amino acids. Per the germline V gene, CDR1 is SGHAT and CDR2 is FQNNGV. This chain's CDR3 is CASSFSPYRARLNYGYTF. CDR3 DNA: TGTGCCAGCAGCTTTAGTCCCTACAGGGCGCGACTCAACTATGGCTACACCTTC.

This rearrangement joins TRBV29-1 to TRBJ1-2; D call uncertain. The V gene's germline CDR1 is SQVTM and CDR2 ANQGSEA. This CDR3 comprises 15 residues. The V end was cut by 0 bases, the J end by 4 bases, with 15 bases between. The CDR3 sequence is CSVEDLQTTGYGYTF. The DNA of the CDR3 is TGCAGCGTTGAAGATCTTCAAACGACGGGCTATGGCTACACCTTC.

The chain joins TRBV12-3 or TRBV12-4 to TRBJ2-2; the D gene is possibly TRBD1 (5 bases). V was trimmed by 1 base and J by 4 bases, leaving 10 bases between them. The CDR3 is 15 residues long. The CDR3 protein is CASSLDGRATGELFF. Written as DNA, the CDR3 is TGTGCCAGCAGTTTAGATGGCAGGGCCACCGGGGAGCTGTTTTTT.

There are many counts of this clonotype. The V gene is TRBV18, the J gene TRBJ2-3; 12 bases are a match to TRBD1. V trimming: 6 bases; J trimming: 2 bases; junction bases outside the gene matches: 3. Germline CDR1 is KGHSH and CDR2 is LQKENI. The CDR3 length is 15 residues. Here the CDR3 reads CASSWGQGATDTQYF. CDR3 sequence (DNA): TGTGCCAGCTCCTGGGGACAGGGGGCCACAGATACGCAGTATTTT.

This clonotype occurred a few times. This sequence joins TRBV20-1 and TRBJ1-1; D is unresolved. The CDR3 totals 11 residues. The V gene lost 2 bases and the J gene lost 3 bases, with 4 bases spanning the gap. CDR1 and CDR2 from the germline V gene are DFQATT and SNEGSKA (reference sequence). The CDR3 here is CSARMDTEAFF. DNA of the CDR3: TGCAGTGCTAGAATGGACACTGAAGCTTTCTTT.

This clonotype was counted between two and nine times. The chain uses TRBV20-1 and TRBJ2-1; 9 bases line up with TRBD2. Germline lookup yields CDR1 DFQATT and CDR2 SNEGSKA (reference sequence). V shed 5 bases and J 6 bases; nucleotides not matched to a gene: 14. The CDR3 sequence is 16 residues long. CDR3 sequence: CSAWGGSGGLSNEQFF. Written as DNA, the CDR3 is TGCAGTGCTTGGGGGGGGAGCGGGGGGCTCTCCAATGAGCAGTTCTTC.

This clonotype was seen at least ten times. V and J are TRBV12-3 or TRBV12-4 and TRBJ1-4; 9 bases fit TRBD1. CDR3 length: 15 residues. Unmatched junction bases numbered 10, after V lost 6 bases and J lost 8 bases. CDR3 sequence (DNA): TGTGCCAGCAGCTCCGGGACAGGGCTTAGGGAAAAACTGTTTTTT. Translation: CASSSGTGLREKLFF.

This clonotype was seen more than once but under ten times. This sequence joins TRBV7-7 and TRBJ2-1; D unclear. The germline CDR1 and CDR2 sequences are SSHAT and FNYEAQ (reference sequence). The V gene lost 1 base and the J gene lost 0 bases, with 10 bases spanning the gap. CDR3 size: 16 residues. The CDR3, as DNA: TGTGCCAGCAGCTTAGTGGTTCCGGACTCCTACAATGAGCAGTTCTTC. Translated, it gives CASSLVVPDSYNEQFF.

The CDR3 spells CSAGQGDWTEAFF. The DNA for the CDR3 is TGCAGTGCTGGGCAGGGGGACTGGACTGAAGCTTTCTTT. The rearrangement joins TRBV20-1 to TRBJ1-1; 7 nucleotides line up with TRBD1. Germline loops: CDR1 DFQATT, CDR2 SNEGSKA (reference sequence). The trim removed 5 bases at V and 5 bases at J, leaving 8 bases unmatched. This CDR3 has 13 amino acids.

This clonotype showed up many times. The chain is built from TRBV20-1 and TRBJ1-1; 9 bases fit TRBD1. Looked up from germline, CDR1 is DFQATT and CDR2 is SNEGSKA (reference sequence). Trimming at V came to 1 base and at J to 5 bases, leaving 8 bases not matched to a gene. The CDR3 is 15 amino acids. The CDR3 DNA reads TGCAGTGCTAGAGCCGGACAGGGGCTGGGGACTGAAGCTTTCTTT. Translating it yields CSARAGQGLGTEAFF.

V gene TRBV6-5 combines with J gene TRBJ2-7, with D maybe TRBD1 (6 bases). This CDR3 is built from 17 residues. Germline V gene data show CDR1 as MNHEY and CDR2 as SVGAGI. V dropped 0 bases and J dropped 6 bases, with 21 bases sitting between them. For the CDR3, the DNA is TGTGCCAGCAGTTACTCGAGTAGTGGGACATCTTCTCCCGAGCAGTACTTC. It specifies CASSYSSSGTSSPEQYF.

The chain joins TRBV29-1 to TRBJ1-1, with 8 bases identical to TRBD1. Germline V gene sequence: CDR1 SQVTM, CDR2 ANQGSEA. Germline trimming cut 4 bases from V and 1 base from J; bases unmatched to any gene: 2. This CDR3 contains 13 residues. The CDR3 DNA follows: TGCAGCGTTGGGACAGGGTCGAACACTGAAGCTTTCTTT. Encoded protein: CSVGTGSNTEAFF. The full variable domain, completed using reference TRBV29-1 and TRBJ1-1, is SAVISQKPSRDICQRGTSLTIQCQVDSQVTMMFWYRQQPGQSLTLIATANQGSEATYESGFVIDKFPISRPNLTFSTLTVSNMSPEDSSIYLCSVGTGSNTEAFFGQGTRLTVV.

The chain couples TRBV12-3 or TRBV12-4 to TRBJ2-5; 13 bases fit TRBD2. V trimming: 6 bases; J trimming: 4 bases; junction bases outside the gene matches: 8. The CDR3 spans 16 residues. CDR3 in amino acids: CASSRRGLAGVETQYF. CDR3 sequence (DNA): TGTGCCAGCAGCCGAAGAGGACTAGCGGGGGTAGAGACCCAGTACTTC.

The V call is TRBV20-1, the J call TRBJ1-2, with D hard to call. Germline V gives CDR1 DFQATT, CDR2 SNEGSKA (reference sequence). V was clipped by 5 bases and J by 2 bases, with 9 bases between them. The CDR3 is 12 amino acids. CDR3 amino acids: CSAESRNYGYTF. In DNA form, the CDR3 reads TGCAGTGCTGAGTCCAGAAACTATGGCTACACCTTC.

Written as DNA, the CDR3 is TGCAGTGCTTCACCGACGCGAAAGACGCAGTATTTT. Translating gives CSASPTRKTQYF. This chain links TRBV20-1 with TRBJ2-3; no clear D. This CDR3 spans 12 amino acids. V lost 5 bases to trimming and J lost 9 bases, with 15 bases between them. Germline values: CDR1 DFQATT, CDR2 SNEGSKA (reference sequence).

The rearrangement links TRBV7-2 to TRBJ2-3; D possibly uses TRBD1 or TRBD2 (5 bases each). Germline lookup yields CDR1 SGHTA and CDR2 FQGNSA. Trimming pared 0 bases from V and 4 bases from J, leaving 14 bases between. The CDR3 totals 16 residues. In nucleotides, the CDR3 is TGTGCCAGCAGCTTAGCGCAAAGGGGAGTGGCAGATACGCAGTATTTT. It is translated as CASSLAQRGVADTQYF.

This clonotype was found a few times. The DNA of the CDR3 is TGTGCCAGCGCCGGGACAGGGGGTTCTCAGACCCAGTACTTC. Translated, it gives CASAGTGGSQTQYF. This rearrangement joins TRBV25-1 to TRBJ2-5; TRBD1 agrees at 11 bases. V was clipped by 8 bases and J by 6 bases; unmatched bases: 8. Germline assignment: CDR1 MGHDK and CDR2 SYGVNS. This CDR3 has 14 residues.

This clonotype was seen only a few times. This rearrangement joins TRBV4-1 to TRBJ1-5, with TRBD1 as a possible D gene (6 bases). The CDR3 covers 15 residues. CDR1 is MGHRA, CDR2 YSYEKL, per germline. With 4 bases removed from V and 8 bases from J, the gap between germline ends came to 18 bases. CDR3 sequence (DNA): TGCGCCAGCAGCCTTATACCGAGGGGGGACGAGCCCCAGCATTTT. It specifies CASSLIPRGDEPQHF.

The gene calls are TRBV25-1 and TRBJ2-7, with TRBD1 as a possible D gene (5 bases). The CDR3 extends over 12 amino acids. Germline-derived CDR1 and CDR2 are MGHDK and SYGVNS. Trimming took 4 bases from V and 5 from J, leaving 9 bases between them. The CDR3 is CASSADRNEQYF. In DNA, the CDR3 is TGTGCCAGCAGTGCCGACAGAAACGAGCAGTACTTC.

The V call is TRBV28, the J call TRBJ1-5; D is ambiguous. Trimming removed 6 bases at V and 6 bases at J, with 15 bases between. Germline V gene lookup returns CDR1 MDHEN and CDR2 SYDVKM. The CDR3 totals 14 residues. CDR3 nucleotide sequence: TGTGCCAGCAGCCGCCTGGGAGTCAGTCAGCCCCAGCATTTT. Protein sequence: CASSRLGVSQPQHF.

The chain joins TRBV20-1 to TRBJ2-1; D is uncertain. Germline values: CDR1 DFQATT, CDR2 SNEGSKA (reference sequence). V lost 0 bases and J lost 10, with 13 bases in between. The CDR3 covers 13 residues. The CDR3 sequence is CSARDRVDDEQFF. The CDR3 nucleotides read TGCAGTGCTAGAGATCGGGTGGATGACGAGCAGTTCTTC.